The T cell receptor (beta chain) described here comes from a study of cytomegalovirus exposure and HLA in healthy donors. Whole-study findings and limits: 87-base-pair reads could not separate some V segments, including TRBV6-2 and TRBV6-3. The study put 160 or so TCR beta chains on its list as cytomegalovirus-associated.

Turning to this clone: The antigen remains unidentified.

The CDR3 sequence is 17 residues long. PCR primers comprised 60 Vbeta and 13 Jbeta primers. TCRdb's copy holds only in-frame clones and misses some; the assay was immunoSEQ multiplex PCR. This table holds under 200,000 clones, approximately 78% found once. The source of this sequence is a girl aged 2 to 9 in good health and CMV-seropositive. Sequences were obtained from PBMCs. This rearrangement joins TRBV12-2 to TRBJ2-2; TRBD1, the table's D call, was not compared with the DNA. TRBV12-2 is a known pseudogene. The DNA for the CDR3 is TGTGCAAGTCGTCTACCGCCGGGACAGAACTTGACCGGGGAGCTGTTTTTT. This sequence encodes CASRLPPGQNLTGELFF.